This T cell receptor (beta chain) was identified during a study of cytomegalovirus exposure and HLA in healthy donors. To note about this clone: The antigen is not known.

Primers: 60 Vbeta forward and 13 Jbeta reverse. Generated by immunoSEQ multiplex PCR, the TCRdb table keeps only in-frame clones and is missing some. The sample shows fewer than 250,000 clones, over 70% of them seen only once. V shed 4 bases and J 2 bases; nucleotides not matched to a gene: 7. The CDR3 runs 16 residues. Whole-study findings and limits: Later on, an analysis tied around 17,000 TCR beta sequences to HLA alleles at 0.05 false discovery rate. By a later analysis, the bulk of CMV-associated TCR beta chains appeared HLA-restricted.

V and J are TRBV5-3 and TRBJ1-5, with TRBD1 identical over 9 bases. TRBV5-3 is placed among ORFs of uncertain function. The sequenced material came from PBMCs. The sequence derives from a woman aged 25 to 39 in good health and CMV-seropositive. The CDR3 nucleotides are TGTGCCAGAAGCCGCCGCCGGGACAGGGGCAATCAGCCCCAGCATTTT. This codes for CARSRRRDRGNQPQHF.